The clone carrying this T cell receptor (beta chain) came up a few times. Its antigen is not identified. Prepared libraries of TCR beta cDNA carried unique molecular identifiers. MiXCR was run by TCRdb on the PCR reads, yielding one entry per CDR3 protein. The repertoire holds fewer than 850,000 distinct CDR3 sequences, with 25% to 30% as singletons. Germline V lookup: CDR1 MNHEY, CDR2 SMNVEV (reference sequence). The CDR3 totals 15 residues. The V end lost 3 bases, the J end lost 0 bases, and 9 bases lay between the germline ends. The data belong to a study of post-analysis software for immune sequencing data. Study-level findings and limits: TRBV segments more frequent in patients than in controls numbered five and included TRBV5-6, TRBV5-1 and TRBV20-1.

Sequenced sample: blood. This TCR was sampled from a girl aged 10-17 years with multiple sclerosis. The V and J genes are TRBV27 and TRBJ1-5; D is undetermined. Here the CDR3 DNA reads TGTGCCAGCAGTTTTTCACTTTATAGCAATCAGCCCCAGCATTTT. It is translated as CASSFSLYSNQPQHF.